This entry lists 8 T cell receptor beta chains sequenced from one sample in a study of blood T cell repertoires in COVID-19. The method was immunoSEQ multiplex PCR; TCRdb's version includes in-frame clones alone and lacks a portion of them. The sample lists 350,000 to 550,000 clones, about 89% seen once, with around 4.4% in the top ten. The sequencing sample was made of peripheral blood. Receptors originate from a woman in her twenties or thirties with acute or convalescent COVID-19.

This chain links TRBV12-5 with TRBJ2-3, with D perhaps TRBD1 (5 bases). Germline V lookup: CDR1 LGHNT, CDR2 FRNRAP. CDR3 length: 17 residues. V dropped 0 bases and J dropped 0 bases, with 13 bases sitting between them. CDR3 loop: CASGLVQVESSTDTQYF. The CDR3 nucleotides are TGTGCTAGTGGTTTGGTACAGGTTGAATCTAGCACAGATACGCAGTATTTT.

The rearrangement links TRBV28 to TRBJ1-2; D ambiguous. Deletions cut 6 bases from V and 0 bases from J, with 14 bases between. The CDR3 has 15 residues. CDR1 is MDHEN and CDR2 is SYDVKM in the germline V gene. The CDR3 reads CASRSRFGANYGYTF. The CDR3 region has the DNA TGTGCCAGCAGATCCCGTTTTGGAGCTAACTATGGCTACACCTTC.

The chain employs TRBV10-3 and TRBJ2-2, with 7 bases fitting TRBD2. Germline values: CDR1 ENHRY, CDR2 SYGVKD. The CDR3 extends over 17 amino acids. J gave up 4 bases and V 2 bases, and 10 bases lay outside the gene matches. The CDR3 sequence: CAISEAAGHIITGELFF. The CDR3 nucleotides read TGTGCCATCAGTGAGGCAGCGGGGCACATCATCACCGGGGAGCTGTTTTTT.

In its sample, this clone was seen a few times. The rearrangement links TRBV12-3 or TRBV12-4 to TRBJ1-1; tentatively, D is TRBD1 (5 bases). The CDR3 length is 13 residues. Trimming cost V 4 bases and J 5 bases, with 11 bases left between them. The CDR3 reads CASSWGGKTEAFF. The CDR3, as DNA: TGTGCCAGCAGTTGGGGGGGGAAAACTGAAGCTTTCTTT.

Here the CDR3 reads CASSKGQYNSPLHF. CDR3 bases: TGTGCCAGCAGTAAGGGACAGTATAATTCACCCCTCCACTTT. The chain uses TRBV2 and TRBJ1-6, with TRBD1 matching over 7 bases. CDR1 and CDR2 from the germline V gene are SNHLY and FYNNEI. The CDR3 is 14 residues long. V was clipped by 5 bases and J by 4 bases; unmatched bases: 2.

The rearrangement links TRBV2 to TRBJ1-5; no firm D call. The CDR3 runs 13 residues. The ends were cut back, 7 bases at V and 4 bases at J, with 11 bases in the middle. Germline loops: CDR1 SNHLY, CDR2 FYNNEI. Here the CDR3 reads CASNLDTNQPQHF. The CDR3 DNA reads TGTGCCAGCAACCTCGACACTAATCAGCCCCAGCATTTT.

This chain joins TRBV7-6 and TRBJ1-1; D gene uncertain. CDR1 is SGHVS and CDR2 is FNYEAQ in the germline V gene. The CDR3 has 15 residues. With 1 base removed from V and 3 bases from J, the gap between germline ends came to 12 bases. Here the CDR3 reads CASSLVRGPDTEAFF. The CDR3 DNA is TGTGCCAGCAGCTTAGTTCGGGGTCCCGACACTGAAGCTTTCTTT.

Note on this clone: Distinct nucleotide sequences in the sample also encode this CDR3. The gene calls are TRBV15 and TRBJ2-2; D is ambiguous. Deletions cut 0 bases from V and 6 bases from J, with 5 bases between. There are 13 residues in the CDR3. Germline values: CDR1 LNHNV, CDR2 YYDKDF (reference sequence). The CDR3 loop reads CATSRDPAGELFF. The CDR3 region has the DNA TGTGCCACCAGCAGAGATCCAGCCGGGGAGCTGTTTTTT.